This T cell receptor beta chain is from a study of blood T cell repertoires in COVID-19. Germline V gives CDR1 MNHEY, CDR2 SVGEGT. The CDR3 spans 15 residues. Trimming took 3 bases from V and 6 from J, leaving 18 bases between them. Using immunoSEQ multiplex PCR, the repertoire was profiled, and TCRdb retains in-frame clones only, with some absent. The table lists around 54,000 clones, around 89% of them singletons. This clonotype originated in a human donor in a cohort sampled during active COVID-19. The genes are TRBV6-2 or TRBV6-3 and TRBJ2-7; maybe TRBD2 (6 bases). The material sequenced was peripheral blood. The CDR3 loop reads CASSYGVAGFSEQYF. The CDR3 DNA sequence: TGTGCCAGCAGTTATGGCGTGGCGGGGTTTAGCGAGCAGTACTTC.